The entry below describes one T cell receptor (beta chain). The entry originates in a study of T cell responses to AZD1222 COVID-19 vaccine. The wider study: It was second doses at about 4 or about 12 weeks that were pooled.

Generated by immunoSEQ multiplex PCR, the TCRdb table keeps only in-frame clones and is missing some. The sample records 120,000 to 150,000 clones, 70% to 90% being singletons. The sequence derives from an adult in good health. The sequencing here drew on peripheral blood, taken on day 0 of AZD1222 vaccination.

CDR3 sequence: CASSATGANQPQHF. The CDR3 DNA sequence: TGTGCCAGCAGCGCAACAGGGGCCAATCAGCCCCAGCATTTT. The chain has TRBV9 and TRBJ1-5; 7 bases agree with TRBD1. This CDR3 region has 14 residues. V shed 3 bases, J shed 3 bases, and the junction held 3 bases outside the gene matches. Per the germline V gene, CDR1 is SGDLS and CDR2 is YYNGEE.